These 29 T cell receptor beta chains originate from one sample sequenced in a study of T cell responses to AZD1222 COVID-19 vaccine. The assay was immunoSEQ multiplex PCR, and TCRdb's table has in-frame clones only and misses some. The table shows fewer than 150,000 clones, with 89% occurring only once. The specimen comprised peripheral blood, sampled on day 0 of AZD1222 vaccination. Receptors originate from an adult in good health.

The chain has TRBV6-5 and TRBJ2-7; possibly TRBD2 for D (6 bases). V lost 2 bases, J lost 3 bases, and 8 bases lay in between. This CDR3 contains 13 residues. Per the germline V gene, CDR1 is MNHEY and CDR2 is SVGAGI. CDR3 in DNA: TGTGCCAGCAGTTACGGACTAAACTACGAGCAGTACTTC. Translation: CASSYGLNYEQYF.

This clone was counted a single time. The rearrangement uses TRBV5-5 and TRBJ1-6; D is perhaps TRBD1 (5 bases). The CDR3 consists of 15 residues. V gave up 4 bases and J gave up 7 bases, with 15 bases separating them. The germline V gene has CDR1 SGHKS and CDR2 YYEKEE (reference sequence). DNA for the CDR3: TGTGCCAGCAGCGCCCCCGGGACGGTGAATTCACCCCTCCACTTT. Residues: CASSAPGTVNSPLHF.

The gene calls are TRBV4-1 and TRBJ2-7; 7 bases are shared with TRBD2. V trimming: 4 bases; J trimming: 3 bases; junction bases outside the gene matches: 12. Germline V gene lookup returns CDR1 MGHRA and CDR2 YSYEKL. CDR3 size: 16 residues. In DNA, the CDR3 is TGCGCCAGCAGCCTCATATCTAGCGGAGGTGTCTACGAGCAGTACTTC. Translating it yields CASSLISSGGVYEQYF.

CDR3 protein: CASSARTGPAVDTQYF. In DNA form, the CDR3 reads TGTGCCAGCAGCGCTCGGACAGGGCCGGCCGTTGATACGCAGTATTTT. This rearrangement joins TRBV3-1 (or the pseudogene TRBV3-2) to TRBJ2-3; TRBD1 aligns across 8 bases. CDR1 is LGHDT, CDR2 YNNKEL, per germline (reference sequence). This CDR3 is 16 amino acids long. Germline trimming cut 5 bases from V and 6 bases from J; bases unmatched to any gene: 13.

The chain employs TRBV6-5 and TRBJ2-2; either TRBD1 or TRBD2 may supply D (6 bases each). This CDR3 comprises 13 residues. V shed 11 bases and J shed 2 bases, with 12 bases lying between them. Germline V gene lookup returns CDR1 MNHEY and CDR2 SVGAGI. In nucleotides, the CDR3 is TGTGCCGGGGGGCGGACCAACACCGGGGAGCTGTTTTTT. The encoded protein is CAGGRTNTGELFF.

The J gene is TRBJ1-2, the V gene TRBV3-1 (or the pseudogene TRBV3-2); the D is unclear. The CDR3 is 16 amino acids. The V gene lost 4 bases and the J gene lost 1 base, with 16 bases spanning the gap. CDR1 is LGHDT and CDR2 is YNNKEL in the germline V gene (reference sequence). The CDR3: CASSPIGVRNNYGYTF. CDR3 bases: TGTGCCAGCAGCCCCATCGGGGTCCGGAATAACTATGGCTACACCTTC.

The chain links TRBV11-3 to TRBJ2-5; 9 bases are a match to TRBD2. The CDR3 runs 18 residues. Germline lookup yields CDR1 SGHNT and CDR2 YENEEA. V dropped 1 base and J dropped 5; count of bases not matched to a gene: 14. The CDR3 protein is CASSLGGLSGGLAETQYF. CDR3 bases: TGTGCCAGCAGCTTAGGGGGCCTTAGCGGGGGTCTTGCGGAGACCCAGTACTTC.

The chain links TRBV19 to TRBJ2-1; 10 bases agree with TRBD2. The CDR3 is 15 residues long. V was pared by 1 base and J by 5 bases, with 2 bases of the junction left unmatched. Germline CDR1 LNHDA, CDR2 SQIVND (reference sequence). CDR3 bases: TGTGCCAGTAGTATAGCTAGCGGGAGTAACAATGAGCAGTTCTTC. Translation gives CASSIASGSNNEQFF.

This clone has only a few counts. The chain uses TRBV2 and TRBJ1-4, with D possibly matching TRBD1 (6 bases). The CDR3 runs 15 residues. Trimming stripped 3 bases from V and 4 bases from J, with 12 bases between. Germline CDR1 SNHLY, CDR2 FYNNEI. The CDR3: CASSERGQINEKLFF. CDR3 sequence (DNA): TGTGCCAGCAGTGAGAGAGGACAGATTAATGAAAAACTGTTTTTT.

Comment on this clone: At one boundary the junction diverges from the germline segment, which might be a read error. The chain links TRBV15 to TRBJ1-2, with TRBD1 matching 9 bases. CDR1 is LNHNV, CDR2 YYDKDF, per germline (reference sequence). The CDR3 covers 17 residues. The CDR3 DNA sequence: TGTGCCACCAGCGGAGAGGGTGGGACAGGGCCTAACTATGGCTACACCTTC. It is translated as CATSGEGGTGPNYGYTF.

This clone was picked up one time. The CDR3 loop is CSVDRTQSYEQYF. Written as DNA, the CDR3 is TGCAGCGTTGATCGGACACAATCCTACGAGCAGTACTTC. The chain has TRBV29-1 and TRBJ2-7; the D gene is possibly TRBD1 (5 bases). The V gene lost 3 bases and the J gene lost 1 base, with 10 bases spanning the gap. This CDR3 comprises 13 residues. Germline V gene lookup returns CDR1 SQVTM and CDR2 ANQGSEA.

The chain couples TRBV5-1 to TRBJ2-3; D gene unclear. The germline V gene encodes CDR1 SGHRS and CDR2 YFSETQ. The CDR3 length is 12 residues. V shed 5 bases and J shed 2 bases, with 6 bases lying between them. This chain's CDR3 is CASRTHTDTQYF. DNA of the CDR3: TGCGCCAGCAGGACCCACACAGATACGCAGTATTTT.

The chain joins TRBV21-1 to TRBJ2-1; the table's D gene call, TRBD2, was not cross checked with the DNA. TRBV21-1 constitutes a pseudogene. This CDR3 has 16 amino acids. Written as DNA, the CDR3 is TGTGCCAGCAGCACCCAACTAGCGCCTGTTTACAATGAGCAGTTCTTC. It codes for CASSTQLAPVYNEQFF.

This chain connects TRBV7-2 to TRBJ1-2; TRBD1 agrees at 7 bases. Looked up from germline, CDR1 is SGHTA and CDR2 is FQGNSA. V shed 5 bases, J shed 4 bases, and the junction held 13 bases outside the gene matches. The length of the CDR3 is 16 residues. The CDR3 sequence: CASSHLRQGRAYGYTF. In nucleotides, the CDR3 is TGTGCCAGCAGCCACCTACGACAGGGAAGGGCCTATGGCTACACCTTC.

The chain links TRBV6-2 or TRBV6-3 to TRBJ2-6; 7 bases are a match to TRBD1. Trimming cost V 6 bases and J 2 bases; bases outside gene matches: 4. Germline V gene sequence: CDR1 MNHEY, CDR2 SVGEGT. The CDR3 extends over 15 amino acids. CDR3 sequence (DNA): TGTGCCAGCAGCCCTGACAGGGCTGGGGCCAACGTCCTGACTTTC. It encodes CASSPDRAGANVLTF.

The chain carries TRBV6-4 and TRBJ2-7; D is uncertain. The CDR3 runs 14 residues. Germline CDR1 is MRHNA and CDR2 is SNTAGT. The ends were cut back, 0 bases at V and 6 bases at J, with 12 bases in the middle. CDR3 region: CASSDSLRSSEQYF. CDR3 coding DNA: TGTGCCAGCAGTGACTCGCTCAGGAGTAGCGAGCAGTACTTC.

This sequence joins TRBV19 and TRBJ1-2, with D unresolved. The CDR3 contains 12 residues. Germline CDR1 reads LNHDA; CDR2 reads SQIVND (reference sequence). V gave up 8 bases and J gave up 4 bases, with 11 bases separating them. CDR3 region: CASFHGPYGYTF. CDR3 nucleotide sequence: TGTGCCAGTTTTCACGGGCCCTATGGCTACACCTTC.

The chain uses TRBV28 and TRBJ1-1; 8 bases fit TRBD1. Germline CDR1 reads MDHEN; CDR2 reads SYDVKM. The CDR3 covers 12 residues. V trimming: 10 bases; J trimming: 5 bases; junction bases outside the gene matches: 6. CDR3 DNA: TGTGCCACGAAGACAGGGGTTACTGAAGCTTTCTTT. It translates to CATKTGVTEAFF.

The rearrangement uses TRBV19 and TRBJ1-3; perhaps TRBD1 as D (6 bases). The CDR3 is 18 residues long. CDR1 is LNHDA and CDR2 is SQIVND in the germline V gene (reference sequence). Deletions cut 9 bases from V and 0 bases from J, with 24 bases between. The CDR3 sequence is CASQLGGGIPSSGNTIYF. The CDR3 DNA reads as TGTGCCAGCCAACTAGGGGGTGGAATCCCCTCCTCTGGAAACACCATATATTTT.

This clone was recorded once. CDR3 loop: CASSLGFKDTEAFF. The DNA of the CDR3 is TGTGCCAGCAGTTTAGGGTTTAAGGACACTGAAGCTTTCTTT. The gene calls are TRBV27 and TRBJ1-1; no clear D gene. V lost 2 bases, J lost 3 bases, and 10 bases lay in between. CDR3 length equals 14 residues. Germline V gene lookup returns CDR1 MNHEY and CDR2 SMNVEV (reference sequence).

This chain links TRBV3-1 (or the pseudogene TRBV3-2) with TRBJ1-2; D gene unclear. Germline V gene sequence: CDR1 LGHDT, CDR2 YNNKEL (reference sequence). Deletions cut 6 bases from V and 8 bases from J, with 19 bases between. The CDR3 covers 14 residues. This CDR3 is CASRTGTGWGGYTF. The CDR3 DNA sequence: TGTGCCAGCAGGACTGGTACGGGGTGGGGAGGCTACACCTTC.

The rearrangement uses TRBV21-1 and TRBJ1-2; TRBD1 is the table's D call, not checked against the DNA. TRBV21-1 is deemed a pseudogene. The CDR3 is 15 amino acids. The CDR3 here is CASSSRGTDSYGYTF. The CDR3 region has the DNA TGTGCCAGCAGCAGCAGGGGGACAGACAGCTATGGCTACACCTTC.

V and J are TRBV5-1 and TRBJ2-3; no definite D call. Trimming pared 1 base from V and 2 bases from J, leaving 8 bases between. CDR1 is SGHRS and CDR2 is YFSETQ in the germline V gene. The CDR3 length is 14 residues. The chain's CDR3 is CASSLTADTDTQYF. CDR3 nucleotide sequence: TGCGCCAGCAGCTTGACTGCGGACACAGATACGCAGTATTTT.

The chain is built from TRBV28 and TRBJ1-1; D not resolved. The germline gives CDR1 MDHEN, CDR2 SYDVKM. The CDR3 covers 14 residues. V was cut by 4 bases and J by 7 bases, with 16 bases left in between. CDR3 loop: CASSSIQAPHEAFF. The DNA for the CDR3 is TGTGCCAGCAGTTCTATCCAGGCCCCCCATGAAGCTTTCTTT.

CDR3 in amino acids: CSAEFNEKLFF. CDR3 sequence (DNA): TGCAGTGCTGAATTCAATGAAAAACTGTTTTTT. The genes are TRBV20-1 and TRBJ1-4; D uncertain. CDR1 and CDR2 (germline): DFQATT, SNEGSKA (reference sequence). The CDR3 consists of 11 residues. The V end lost 5 bases, the J end lost 5 bases, and 6 bases lay between the germline ends.

The gene calls are TRBV3-1 (or the pseudogene TRBV3-2) and TRBJ1-2, with D tentatively TRBD1 (5 bases). The V end was cut by 1 base, the J end by 14 bases, with 14 bases between. Germline CDR1 LGHDT, CDR2 YNNKEL (reference sequence). The CDR3 is 12 residues long. CDR3 nucleotides: TGTGCCAGCAGCCAAGGCTACCACAGGCCGACCTTC. This codes for CASSQGYHRPTF.

The V and J genes are TRBV19 and TRBJ2-7, with 9 bases fitting TRBD1. The CDR3 totals 12 residues. Trimming took 11 bases from V and 4 from J; bases not matched to a gene: 6. CDR1 and CDR2 (germline): LNHDA, SQIVND (reference sequence). Here the CDR3 DNA reads TGTGCCTCGTTGGGACAGGGTTACGAGCAGTACTTC. Residues: CASLGQGYEQYF.

The V gene is TRBV5-1, the J gene TRBJ2-7, with TRBD2 matching over 14 bases. CDR1 is SGHRS and CDR2 is YFSETQ in the germline V gene. V was pared by 5 bases and J by 3 bases, with 4 bases of the junction left unmatched. The CDR3 has 15 residues. DNA of the CDR3: TGCGCCAGCAGGGAAGGGACTAGCGGGAGCTACGAGCAGTACTTC. Translation gives CASREGTSGSYEQYF.

The V call is TRBV29-1, the J call TRBJ1-2; D ambiguous. Germline-derived CDR1 and CDR2 are SQVTM and ANQGSEA. V was shortened by 4 bases and J by 8 bases, with 11 bases between the two germline ends. This CDR3 region has 11 residues. CDR3 sequence: CSVAILGGYTF. The CDR3 DNA reads TGCAGCGTTGCAATTCTGGGGGGCTACACCTTC.